The entry below gives a single T cell receptor beta chain sequence along with its context. J was trimmed by 5 bases and V by 5 bases; bases with no gene match: 7. CDR1 and CDR2 (germline): MDHEN, SYDVKM. The CDR3 is made up of 14 amino acids. Profiling relied on immunoSEQ multiplex PCR, and the TCRdb table lists in-frame clones only, not all of them. The table includes about 150,000 clones, about 94% detected once. The data stem from a study of control samples from healthy donors and cancer patients. This sequence joins TRBV28 and TRBJ2-7, with 9 bases aligning to TRBD1. This sequence was found in a man aged 45-65 years in good health. Sequencing was done on a sample of blood. The CDR3 spells CASSPSRDRDEQYF. The CDR3 DNA reads as TGTGCCAGCAGTCCGTCCCGGGACAGGGACGAGCAGTACTTC.